These T cell receptor beta chains were read from a single sample in a study of Ad26.COV2.S vaccination and SARS-CoV-2 variants. Here immunoSEQ multiplex PCR was the method, and the copy in TCRdb shows in-frame clones only, minus some. The table includes around 400,000 clones, 70% to 90% detected once. Sequencing was performed on peripheral blood, taken in a trial of Ad26.COV2.S vaccine versus placebo. The receptors were gathered from a person between 18 and 65 years old who received the Ad26.COV2.S COVID-19 vaccine or a placebo. Both conserved end residues are part of each CDR3. Each record gives: V gene, J gene, CDR3 protein.

v_call: TRBV24-1
j_call: TRBJ2-3
cdr3_aa: CATSDLWLAGSVTDTQYF

v_call: TRBV27
j_call: TRBJ1-1
cdr3_aa: CASSITGKTEAFF

v_call: TRBV19
j_call: TRBJ2-7
cdr3_aa: CASSRLAGTYEQYF

v_call: TRBV18
j_call: TRBJ2-7
cdr3_aa: CASSPPKREVSYEQYF

v_call: TRBV6-5
j_call: TRBJ1-1
cdr3_aa: CASSSGASAVTEAFF

v_call: TRBV28
j_call: TRBJ1-5
cdr3_aa: CASSPRTGDNQPQHF

v_call: TRBV11-3
j_call: TRBJ2-3
cdr3_aa: CASSSRTSGTLTDTQYF

v_call: TRBV9
j_call: TRBJ2-1
cdr3_aa: CASSVRQGDEQFF

v_call: TRBV19
j_call: TRBJ1-5
cdr3_aa: CASSRNSNQPQHF

v_call: TRBV30
j_call: TRBJ2-1
cdr3_aa: CAWSVGGEQFF

v_call: TRBV11-2
j_call: TRBJ1-1
cdr3_aa: CASTPPKGNTEAFF

v_call: TRBV15
j_call: TRBJ2-2
cdr3_aa: CATSRAGGYDTGELFF

v_call: TRBV10-3
j_call: TRBJ1-4
cdr3_aa: CAISDGGPNEKLFF

v_call: TRBV4-1
j_call: TRBJ1-2
cdr3_aa: CASSSIPGQENTF

v_call: TRBV14
j_call: TRBJ1-3
cdr3_aa: CASSQDLDASSGNTIYF

v_call: TRBV6-4
j_call: TRBJ2-3
cdr3_aa: CASSNLAGAADTQYF

v_call: TRBV6-6
j_call: TRBJ2-5
cdr3_aa: CASSVYRGQGETQYF

v_call: TRBV10-3
j_call: TRBJ2-3
cdr3_aa: CAILSGSTDTQYF

v_call: TRBV10-2
j_call: TRBJ2-6
cdr3_aa: CASSGWGQGTDSGANVLTF

v_call: TRBV7-9
j_call: TRBJ1-3
cdr3_aa: CASSLETGNTIYF

v_call: TRBV9
j_call: TRBJ2-1
cdr3_aa: CASSVEFSRQGNEQFF

v_call: TRBV12-3/TRBV12-4
j_call: TRBJ1-2
cdr3_aa: CASGPGGYTF

v_call: TRBV5-4
j_call: TRBJ2-1
cdr3_aa: CASSLAAAGYSHEQFF

v_call: TRBV7-9
j_call: TRBJ2-3
cdr3_aa: CASSLLAGGRADTQYF

v_call: TRBV7-2
j_call: TRBJ2-1
cdr3_aa: CASSLGGTRGGEQFF

v_call: TRBV7-2
j_call: TRBJ1-2
cdr3_aa: CASSPNQQINYGYTF

v_call: TRBV4-3
j_call: TRBJ2-2
cdr3_aa: CASSQEPRRSGRANTGELFF

v_call: TRBV5-1
j_call: TRBJ1-2
cdr3_aa: CASSSDSHYGYTF

v_call: TRBV2
j_call: TRBJ2-1
cdr3_aa: CASSRDIPNEQFF

v_call: TRBV11-3
j_call: TRBJ2-7
cdr3_aa: CASSSLAGGPYEQYF

v_call: TRBV4-2
j_call: TRBJ1-4
cdr3_aa: CASSQDLSLGDGSRKLFF

v_call: TRBV9
j_call: TRBJ1-4
cdr3_aa: CASSPAWRNEKLFF

v_call: TRBV5-1
j_call: TRBJ1-1
cdr3_aa: CASSFRQGAEAFF

v_call: TRBV7-9
j_call: TRBJ2-1
cdr3_aa: CASSRLGTSGINNEQFF

v_call: TRBV9
j_call: TRBJ2-3
cdr3_aa: CASSAGTSGIVDTQYF

v_call: TRBV18
j_call: TRBJ1-2
cdr3_aa: CASSLLGTRDYGYTF

v_call: TRBV4-1
j_call: TRBJ1-5
cdr3_aa: CASSQVPFSNQPQHF

v_call: TRBV11-3
j_call: TRBJ2-1
cdr3_aa: CASSRTGVGQEGYNEQFF

v_call: TRBV5-8
j_call: TRBJ2-1
cdr3_aa: CASSPTGGAVHEQFF

v_call: TRBV4-1
j_call: TRBJ2-5
cdr3_aa: CASSPFRDQETQYF

v_call: TRBV6-6
j_call: TRBJ1-6
cdr3_aa: CASNFEGNSPLHF

v_call: TRBV9
j_call: TRBJ2-2
cdr3_aa: CASSVSRHTGELFF

v_call: TRBV27
j_call: TRBJ2-3
cdr3_aa: CASRKTGALTDTQYF

v_call: TRBV7-2
j_call: TRBJ2-1
cdr3_aa: CASRQGRGEQFF

v_call: TRBV24-1
j_call: TRBJ2-1
cdr3_aa: CATSDWGTKGSYSEQFF